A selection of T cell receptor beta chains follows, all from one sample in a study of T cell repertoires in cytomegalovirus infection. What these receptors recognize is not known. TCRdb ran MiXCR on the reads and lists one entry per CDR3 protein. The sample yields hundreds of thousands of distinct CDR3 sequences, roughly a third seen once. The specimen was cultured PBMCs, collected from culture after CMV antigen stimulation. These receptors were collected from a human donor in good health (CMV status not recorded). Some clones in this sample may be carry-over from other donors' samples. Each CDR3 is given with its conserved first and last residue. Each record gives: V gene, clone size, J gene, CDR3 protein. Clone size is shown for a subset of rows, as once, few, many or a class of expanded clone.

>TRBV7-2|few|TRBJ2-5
CASSPIIPEETQYF
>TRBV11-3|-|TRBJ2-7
CASSLGSGGRGTYEQYF
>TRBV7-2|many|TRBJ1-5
CASSSDRVNQPQHF
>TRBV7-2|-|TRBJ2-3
CASSLAPRREGPDTQYF
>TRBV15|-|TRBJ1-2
CATSRGLAVYGYTF
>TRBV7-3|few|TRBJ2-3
CASTKGAGRTDTQYF
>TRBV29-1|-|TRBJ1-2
CSAPHQGDGYTF
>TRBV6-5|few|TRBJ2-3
CASSYSGQGAGTQYF
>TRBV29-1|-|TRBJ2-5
CSAPPPGRPQETQYF
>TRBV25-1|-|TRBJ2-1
CASSAPAALGGEQFF
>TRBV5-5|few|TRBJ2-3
CASSLRDRGLWDTQYF
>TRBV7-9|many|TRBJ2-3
CASGELAGGTDTQYF
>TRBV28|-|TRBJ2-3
CASSFPRGLAGRDTQYF
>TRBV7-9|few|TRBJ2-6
CASSSWNDSGANVLTF
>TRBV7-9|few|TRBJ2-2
CASSSRGATNTGELFF